This is a list of T cell receptor beta chains from one sample in a study of Graves' ophthalmopathy and Graves' hyperthyroidism. TCRdb re-analysed the multiplex PCR reads in MiXCR, keeping a single row per CDR3 protein. The sample holds 40,000 to 45,000 distinct CDR3 sequences, approximately 52% seen once. Sample: peripheral blood. The receptors derive from an adult man with Graves' ophthalmopathy. The CDR3 runs from the conserved cysteine through the conserved F or W. Each record gives: clone size, V gene, J gene, D gene, CDR3 DNA, CDR3 protein. The D gene is left open where the match is weak. Clone size is shown for a subset of rows, as once, few, many or a class of expanded clone.

>-|TRBV5-1|TRBJ2-3|TRBD1
TGCGCCAGCAGCTTGGGGACAGGTACAGATACGCAGTATTTT
CASSLGTGTDTQYF
>-|TRBV7-2|TRBJ2-5|TRBD2
TGTGCCAGCAGCTTAGTGGGGACTAGCGGGGAGACCCAGTACTTC
CASSLVGTSGETQYF
>-|TRBV20-1|TRBJ2-3|TRBD2
TGCAGTGCTAGAGATTCCTTACTAGCGGGGGTCACAGATACGCAGTATTTT
CSARDSLLAGVTDTQYF
>-|TRBV9|TRBJ2-5|TRBD2
TGTGCCAGCAGCGTAGAAGAGGGAGCGGGGCGGGAGACCCAGTACTTC
CASSVEEGAGRETQYF
>many|TRBV20-1|TRBJ2-1|-
TGCAGCGCTATTTTGGAGGGGGTGATCAATGAGCAGTTCTTC
CSAILEGVINEQFF
>-|TRBV7-3|TRBJ2-1|TRBD2
TGTGCCAGCAGTTCCCGAGCGGGAGGGAGTGAGCAGTTCTTC
CASSSRAGGSEQFF
>-|TRBV5-1|TRBJ1-4|TRBD1
TGCGCCAGCGGGACAGGGGACAGGACTAATGAGAAACTGTTTTTT
CASGTGDRTNEKLFF
>-|TRBV9|TRBJ2-2|TRBD2
TGTGCCAGCAGCAATCCCCCTAGCGGGGGGGAGGTCGGGGAGCTGTTTTTT
CASSNPPSGGEVGELFF
>-|TRBV4-1|TRBJ2-3|-
TGCGCCAGCAGCCAAGCGGGACTGAGCACAGATACGCAGTATTTT
CASSQAGLSTDTQYF
>many|TRBV20-1|TRBJ2-5|-
TGCAGTGCTCCAAAGGGGTTCCTCCAAGAGACCCAGTACTTC
CSAPKGFLQETQYF
>-|TRBV28|TRBJ1-2|-
TGTGCCAGCAGTAACCTAGGGAGGCACTATGGCTACACCTTC
CASSNLGRHYGYTF
>-|TRBV2|TRBJ1-1|-
TGTGCCAGCATTGGGGCCAGCGGAGTGAACACTGAAGCTTTCTTT
CASIGASGVNTEAFF
>few|TRBV12-3/TRBV12-4|TRBJ2-3|-
TGTGCCAGCAGTCCCCAGGGCGTTGAGCAGTATTTT
CASSPQGVEQYF
>-|TRBV7-6|TRBJ1-3|-
TGTGCCAGCAGCTTATCGATGGGCTCTGGAAACACCATATATTTT
CASSLSMGSGNTIYF
>once|TRBV10-3|TRBJ2-5|TRBD1
TGTGCCATCTACAGGGGTGCCGACCAGTACTTC
CAIYRGADQYF